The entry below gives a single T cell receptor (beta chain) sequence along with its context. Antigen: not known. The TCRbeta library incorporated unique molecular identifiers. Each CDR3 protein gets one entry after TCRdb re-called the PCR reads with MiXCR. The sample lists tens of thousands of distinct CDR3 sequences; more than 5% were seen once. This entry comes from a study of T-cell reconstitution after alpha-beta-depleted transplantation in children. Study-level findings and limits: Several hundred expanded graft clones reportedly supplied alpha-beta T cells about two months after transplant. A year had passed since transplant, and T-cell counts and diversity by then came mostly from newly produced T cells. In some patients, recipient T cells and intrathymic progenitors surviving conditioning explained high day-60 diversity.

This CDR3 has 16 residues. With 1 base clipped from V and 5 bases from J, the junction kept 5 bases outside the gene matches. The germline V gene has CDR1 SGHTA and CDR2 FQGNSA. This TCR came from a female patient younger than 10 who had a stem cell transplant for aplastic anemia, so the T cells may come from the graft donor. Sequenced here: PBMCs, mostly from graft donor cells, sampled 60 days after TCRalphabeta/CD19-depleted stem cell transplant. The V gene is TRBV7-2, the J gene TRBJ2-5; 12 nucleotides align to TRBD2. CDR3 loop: CASSLGLAGVGETQYF. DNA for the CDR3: TGTGCCAGCAGCTTAGGACTAGCGGGAGTAGGGGAGACCCAGTACTTC.